These T cell receptor beta chains were read from a single sample in a study of blood T cell repertoires in COVID-19. Sequencing used immunoSEQ multiplex PCR; TCRdb keeps in-frame clones, though not all of them. The sample lists tens of thousands of clones; roughly nine tenths were seen once. Sequences were obtained from peripheral blood. The origin of the receptors is a woman between 65 and 79 years old with active COVID-19. CDR3s leave out the opening cysteine and the closing phenylalanine or tryptophan. The order of the fields is V gene, J gene, CDR3 protein.

>TRBV20-1|TRBJ1-1
SASRRLTEAF
>TRBV21-1|TRBJ2-5
ASSKELPGTSGGKTQY
>TRBV7-8|TRBJ1-1
ASSFQGMNTEAF
>TRBV5-5|TRBJ2-4
ASSLIQQGAKNIQY
>TRBV6-2/TRBV6-3|TRBJ2-1
ASSYTSGAPGEQF
>TRBV28|TRBJ2-1
ASRPPSGSRGQF
>TRBV7-9|TRBJ2-7
ASSSRVSSSYEQY
>TRBV27|TRBJ1-2
ASSLNRRYGYT
>TRBV7-2|TRBJ2-1
ASSLDRGSNEQF
>TRBV15|TRBJ2-3
ATSSRLAGDTQY
>TRBV4-3|TRBJ2-2
ASSQFELSTGELF
>TRBV6-5|TRBJ2-7
ASSTLAGYEQY
>TRBV5-1|TRBJ2-7
ASSPSPTGVEQY
>TRBV9|TRBJ1-4
ASSGQGMTGEKLF
>TRBV28|TRBJ1-1
ASSLEVSLNTEAF
>TRBV2|TRBJ1-1
ASSDRTNIGEAF
>TRBV7-2|TRBJ1-2
ASSLGQGIYGYT
>TRBV15|TRBJ2-1
ATSGPRGLAGGPQF
>TRBV30|TRBJ1-2
AWSHGVGSYGYT
>TRBV18|TRBJ1-3
ASSPPGVSGNTIY
>TRBV18|TRBJ2-3
ASSLDRGRAGEDAQY
>TRBV5-1|TRBJ1-2
ASSLETGGQGYT
>TRBV20-1|TRBJ1-1
SAFRGEAF
>TRBV4-3|TRBJ2-1
ASSQAAGPYNEQF
>TRBV12-5|TRBJ2-2
ASGFRTSGGFYTGELF
>TRBV12-5|TRBJ2-5
ASGSPVGARETQY
>TRBV18|TRBJ2-7
ASSRGGGYEQY
>TRBV15|TRBJ2-7
ATSGSDIHKYEQY
>TRBV6-5|TRBJ2-2
ASSYRQGGELF
>TRBV5-4|TRBJ2-5
ASSLGTAASQETQY
>TRBV5-1|TRBJ2-3
ASSLDGQLGVFTDTQY
>TRBV7-6|TRBJ1-4
ASSLPGLGVEKLF
>TRBV10-2|TRBJ2-5
ASKRLSGGAVETQY
>TRBV6-6|TRBJ1-2
ASSETGSVHYGYT
>TRBV4-2|TRBJ1-2
ASSQENTPGAVGYT
>TRBV7-3|TRBJ2-7
ASSLNGGEQY
>TRBV9|TRBJ2-7
ASSVGGTGVYEQY
>TRBV9|TRBJ2-3
ASSVDDRWADTQY
>TRBV6-5|TRBJ2-1
ATQGNNEQF
>TRBV4-1|TRBJ1-4
ASRDRTGGEKLF
>TRBV4-1|TRBJ2-5
ASSHGQGAMKETQY
>TRBV19|TRBJ1-6
ASKAGPGWNSPLH
>TRBV15|TRBJ2-5
ATSGSGIQETQY
>TRBV11-2|TRBJ2-5
ASSRLRGQETQY
>TRBV30|TRBJ1-2
AWSVSVNYGYT
>TRBV19|TRBJ2-7
ASTPTWLAGGEQY
>TRBV5-1|TRBJ1-6
ASSLAGQGSSPLH
>TRBV7-3|TRBJ1-1
ASSLISGDEAF
>TRBV15|TRBJ2-3
ATSRATSGGPDTQY
>TRBV7-9|TRBJ1-2
ASSFGQVYGYT
>TRBV6-5|TRBJ1-2
ASKLTPGSIGGYT
>TRBV14|TRBJ2-7
ASSQLPAGGSEQY
>TRBV5-1|TRBJ2-3
ASSLTLGGSTQY